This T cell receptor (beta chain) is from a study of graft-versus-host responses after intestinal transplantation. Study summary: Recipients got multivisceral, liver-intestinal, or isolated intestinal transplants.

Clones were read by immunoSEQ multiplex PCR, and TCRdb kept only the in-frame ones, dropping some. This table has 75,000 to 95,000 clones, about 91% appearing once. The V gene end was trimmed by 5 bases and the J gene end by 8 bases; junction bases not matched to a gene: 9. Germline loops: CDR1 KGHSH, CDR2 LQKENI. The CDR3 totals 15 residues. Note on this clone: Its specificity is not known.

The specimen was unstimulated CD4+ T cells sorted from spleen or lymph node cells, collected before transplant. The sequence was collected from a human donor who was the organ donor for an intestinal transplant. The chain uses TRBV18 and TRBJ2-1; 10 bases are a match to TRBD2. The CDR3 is CASSAKRGGGDEQFF. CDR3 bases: TGTGCCAGCTCAGCGAAGCGGGGGGGCGGCGATGAGCAGTTCTTC.